The T cell receptor beta chain under discussion was sequenced for a study of cytomegalovirus exposure and HLA in healthy donors. Regarding this clone: Other nucleotide sequences in the sample specify the same CDR3.

The PCR used 60 Vbeta and 13 Jbeta primers. Clones were read by immunoSEQ multiplex PCR, and TCRdb kept only the in-frame ones, dropping some. The sample records 100,000 to 150,000 clones, approximately 80% being singletons. The CDR3 is 13 amino acids. Looked up from germline, CDR1 is MNHNS and CDR2 is SASEGT. Trimming left V 6 bases short and J 6 bases short, with 13 bases between. This clonotype was obtained from a man aged 50 to 60 in good health and CMV-seronegative. The rearrangement links TRBV6-1 to TRBJ2-3, with D possibly matching TRBD2 (6 bases). The sample comprised PBMCs. CDR3 coding DNA: TGTGCCAGCAGGGGACCGGGACTTGATACGCAGTATTTT. It codes for CASRGPGLDTQYF.